This is a list of T cell receptor beta chains from one sample in a study of shared clonotypes between healthy human individuals. Sequenced by immunoSEQ multiplex PCR; TCRdb stores in-frame clones only, minus some. Of approximately 500,000 clones in the sample, about 79% were seen once. Specimen: PBMCs. These receptors all come from a woman between 40 and 50 years old in good health. Some clones in this sample may be carry-over from other donors' samples. Each CDR3 is given with its conserved first and last residue. The D gene is left open where the match is weak. Not every row has a clone size; where given, it reads once, few, many or a size class.

CDR3 DNA | CDR3 protein | V gene | D gene | J gene | clone size
TGTGCCAGCAGCGCCGTCGGGACAGGGGGCAGCGAGCAGTACTTC | CASSAVGTGGSEQYF | TRBV9 | TRBD1 | TRBJ2-7 | .
TGTGCCAGCAGCCAAATGGGACAGGGACCCTACGAGCAGTACTTC | CASSQMGQGPYEQYF | TRBV28 | TRBD1 | TRBJ2-7 | .
TGTGCCAGCTCACCAATTGGGCGGGAGGGAGGCTACGAGCAGTACTTC | CASSPIGREGGYEQYF | TRBV18 | TRBD2 | TRBJ2-7 | .
TGTGCCAGCTCACCTCGTCCCGGGACAGGGTCGGGGGACACCGGGGAGCTGTTTTTT | CASSPRPGTGSGDTGELFF | TRBV18 | TRBD1 | TRBJ2-2 | .
TGTGCCAGCAGTTTACCCCCGCCCGGGACAGGGGTAGGACGCGAGCAGTACTTC | CASSLPPPGTGVGREQYF | TRBV28 | TRBD1 | TRBJ2-7 | .
TGTGCCAGCAGTTTATCGTGGCCAGGGCTTGGGGAGACCCAGTACTTC | CASSLSWPGLGETQYF | TRBV27 | . | TRBJ2-5 | .
TGCGCCAGCAGCTTGCGGACTAGCGGGAGTGGTGATACGCAGTATTTT | CASSLRTSGSGDTQYF | TRBV4-1 | TRBD2 | TRBJ2-3 | .
TGCAGCGTTGAAGATAGGGTAGGCGGAGGGGACAATGAGCAGTTCTTC | CSVEDRVGGGDNEQFF | TRBV29-1 | . | TRBJ2-1 | .
TGTGCCTCCAGGGCCCTGGGCGATGAGCAGTTCTTC | CASRALGDEQFF | TRBV2 | . | TRBJ2-1 | .
TGTGCCAGCCTTAACGGACTAGCGGGTCACAATGAGCAGTTCTTC | CASLNGLAGHNEQFF | TRBV28 | TRBD2 | TRBJ2-1 | .
TGTGCCAGCAGCGGACACGAGAACACTGAAGCTTTCTTT | CASSGHENTEAFF | TRBV2 | . | TRBJ1-1 | .
TGTGCCAGCAGCCCCTTTGTCGGGACTAGCGTCGCCAAAAACATTCAGTACTTC | CASSPFVGTSVAKNIQYF | TRBV7-8 | TRBD2 | TRBJ2-4 | .
TGCGCCAGCAGTCAATCCGGGACAACTAGCACAGATACGCAGTATTTT | CASSQSGTTSTDTQYF | TRBV23-1 | . | TRBJ2-3 | .
TGTGCCAGCAGCTTAGGGGGGACTAGCGGGAGGGGCCAGCAGTACTTC | CASSLGGTSGRGQQYF | TRBV7-2 | TRBD2 | TRBJ2-7 | .
TGTGCCAGCAGCCAAGAGAGGGTTGGAAACACCATATATTTT | CASSQERVGNTIYF | TRBV14 | . | TRBJ1-3 | .
TGTGCCAGCAGCTTAGAACCGGGGGCCTACGAGCAGTACTTC | CASSLEPGAYEQYF | TRBV7-3 | . | TRBJ2-7 | .
TGTGCCAGCATGACGTCAGGGGCCAGCGTCGCCTACGAGCAGTACTTC | CASMTSGASVAYEQYF | TRBV2 | . | TRBJ2-7 | once
TGCGCCAGCAGCTTGGGGGCCGGGAGAAGCTACGAGCAGTACTTC | CASSLGAGRSYEQYF | TRBV5-1 | . | TRBJ2-7 | .
TGTGCCATCAGTGAGTCCCTAACTGGAAACACCATATATTTT | CAISESLTGNTIYF | TRBV10-3 | . | TRBJ1-3 | .
TGTGCCAGTAGTCTGAATGACAGGGGAGGCTATGGCTACACCTTC | CASSLNDRGGYGYTF | TRBV19 | TRBD1 | TRBJ1-2 | .
TGTGCCACCAAGGTCGAGACAGGGTCCCACGAGCAGTACTTC | CATKVETGSHEQYF | TRBV28 | TRBD1 | TRBJ2-7 | .
TGTGCCCGACAGGGGATGGCTCAGCCCCAGCATTTT | CARQGMAQPQHF | TRBV21-1 | . | TRBJ1-5 | .
TGCGCCAGCAGCCAGACCCGGGACACCCTTCGCACAGATACGCAGTATTTT | CASSQTRDTLRTDTQYF | TRBV5-1 | . | TRBJ2-3 | .
TGTGCCAGCAGCTTTCAGGGGAACACTGAAGCTTTCTTT | CASSFQGNTEAFF | TRBV7-3 | . | TRBJ1-1 | once
TGTGCCAGCAGCCCCCAGACAGGGACTGGCTACACCTTC | CASSPQTGTGYTF | TRBV14 | TRBD1 | TRBJ1-2 | .
TGTGCCAGCAGCAAGGACCGGTCCTACGAGCAGTACTTC | CASSKDRSYEQYF | TRBV5-6 | . | TRBJ2-7 | few
TGTGCCAGCAGCTTGGTAGGGATTACGAGCACCGGGGAGCTGTTTTTT | CASSLVGITSTGELFF | TRBV5-4 | . | TRBJ2-2 | .
TGCAGCGTTGATTCAGGGTCGGGCTATGGCTACACCTTC | CSVDSGSGYGYTF | TRBV29-1 | . | TRBJ1-2 | .
TGTGCCAGCGGGGTAGCGGGACTGTACGAGCAGTACTTC | CASGVAGLYEQYF | TRBV7-2 | TRBD2 | TRBJ2-7 | once
TGCAGCGCCCTGGGTGGGGACAGTTCTTACACCGGGGAGCTGTTTTTT | CSALGGDSSYTGELFF | TRBV29-1 | TRBD1 | TRBJ2-2 | .
TGTGCCAGCAGCTTGGGTGTAAGCGCGAACACCGGGGAGCTGTTTTTT | CASSLGVSANTGELFF | TRBV7-2 | . | TRBJ2-2 | few
TGTGCCTGGAGTGTAACTAGCGGGGGCCAAGAGACCCAGTACTTC | CAWSVTSGGQETQYF | TRBV30 | TRBD2 | TRBJ2-5 | .
TGTGCCAGCAGCTTCGGGGTGGACTGGGAGTGGACAGATACGCAGTATTTT | CASSFGVDWEWTDTQYF | TRBV11-2 | . | TRBJ2-3 | .
TGTGCCAGCAGCGTTAGATACCAAGAGACCCAGTACTTC | CASSVRYQETQYF | TRBV9 | . | TRBJ2-5 | .
TGTGCCAGCAGTGCCGAGGACAGCAGCACAGATACGCAGTATTTT | CASSAEDSSTDTQYF | TRBV6-4 | . | TRBJ2-3 | .
TGTGCCAGCTCACCACTAGGGGCAGGGGGCACAGATACGCAGTATTTT | CASSPLGAGGTDTQYF | TRBV18 | . | TRBJ2-3 | .
TGTGCCACCAGCAGACAGCGACAGGGCTCGTACGAGCAGTACTTC | CATSRQRQGSYEQYF | TRBV15 | TRBD1 | TRBJ2-7 | .
TGTGCCAGCAGTTTACGTGGACTTTACCTAACGGAAGCTTTCTTT | CASSLRGLYLTEAFF | TRBV27 | . | TRBJ1-1 | many
TGTGCCAGCTCGTACACAGGGAGAGACAATGAGCAGTTCTTC | CASSYTGRDNEQFF | TRBV18 | . | TRBJ2-1 | few
TGTGCCAGCAGTCCGACTAGCGGGAGGGCCTATGAGCAGTTCTTC | CASSPTSGRAYEQFF | TRBV28 | TRBD2 | TRBJ2-1 | .
TGTGCCAGCAGTGAGCACTTAACAGGGGGAAATCAGCCCCAGCATTTT | CASSEHLTGGNQPQHF | TRBV6-1 | TRBD1 | TRBJ1-5 | .
TGTGCTAGTGGTTTGGAAACAGACAGGGTTTCCTCCACAGATACGCAGTATTTT | CASGLETDRVSSTDTQYF | TRBV12-5 | TRBD1 | TRBJ2-3 | .
TGTGCCACCAGCAGAGGTCGTTTTACCGGGGAGCTGTTTTTT | CATSRGRFTGELFF | TRBV15 | . | TRBJ2-2 | many
TGTGCCTGGAGTGTATTGGGGGCGATTGGCTACACCTTC | CAWSVLGAIGYTF | TRBV30 | . | TRBJ1-2 | once
TGTGCCAGCAGCTTAGGGACAGGGTACAATGAGCAGTTCTTC | CASSLGTGYNEQFF | TRBV5-8 | TRBD1 | TRBJ2-1 | .
TGTGCCAGCAGTTTCCCACAGGGGCATTCATATGAAGCTTTCTTT | CASSFPQGHSYEAFF | TRBV28 | TRBD1 | TRBJ1-1 | .
TGTGCCAGCAGTGGGATCGACAGGGCCGCAGATACGCAGTATTTT | CASSGIDRAADTQYF | TRBV6-1 | TRBD1 | TRBJ2-3 | .
TGTGCCAGCTCACCGGGCAGAAACTCCTACAATGAGCAGTTCTTC | CASSPGRNSYNEQFF | TRBV18 | . | TRBJ2-1 | .
TGTGCCAGTAGTATGACAGGGGCTACTGAAGCTTTCTTT | CASSMTGATEAFF | TRBV19 | TRBD1 | TRBJ1-1 | .
TGCGCCAGCAGCTTGGCTCCTCTCTACGAGCAGTACTTC | CASSLAPLYEQYF | TRBV5-1 | . | TRBJ2-7 | .
TGTGCCAGCAGCCATGACAGGGGGCATGAGCAGTTCTTC | CASSHDRGHEQFF | TRBV7-6 | TRBD1 | TRBJ2-1 | many
TGTGCCAGCAGCGTCACACCAAACTATGGCTACACCTTC | CASSVTPNYGYTF | TRBV9 | . | TRBJ1-2 | .
TGCGCCAGCAGCTTGGGTCTGGAAGTTAGGGGCGAAAAACTGTTTTTT | CASSLGLEVRGEKLFF | TRBV5-1 | . | TRBJ1-4 | .
TGCGCCAGCAGCCCGACAGTTTTCAATGAGCAGTTCTTC | CASSPTVFNEQFF | TRBV5-1 | . | TRBJ2-1 | once
TGTGCCACCAGCAGAGCAGGGAACACTGAAGCTTTCTTT | CATSRAGNTEAFF | TRBV15 | . | TRBJ1-1 | many
TGTGCCAGCAGCTTCCGGTTCGCCTCTGGAAACACCATATATTTT | CASSFRFASGNTIYF | TRBV7-2 | . | TRBJ1-3 | .